This TCR beta chain was sequenced during a study of blood T cell repertoires in COVID-19. Turning to the study itself: There were acute and convalescent COVID-19 samples, and they came from the United States, Italy and Spain. T cells, B-cell-depleted T cells, or PBMCs provided the cDNA or gDNA that served as material.

TCRdb keeps only in-frame clones here, not all; method: immunoSEQ multiplex PCR. Of 270,000 or so clones in the sample, less than 90% are singletons; the top ten hold approximately 12%. A Seattle source enrolled patients during active infection and followed them longitudinally. The germline V gene encodes CDR1 MDHEN and CDR2 SYDVKM. The CDR3 has 15 residues. V dropped 1 base and J dropped 4 bases, with 12 bases sitting between them. The rearrangement joins TRBV28 to TRBJ2-3, with a weak D call TRBD1 (7 bases). The clonotype comes from a woman aged 30 to 39 with COVID-19, enrolled during active disease. Sample: peripheral blood. The chain's CDR3 is CASSLYGGGADTQYF. CDR3 bases: TGTGCCAGCAGTTTATACGGAGGGGGCGCAGATACGCAGTATTTT.